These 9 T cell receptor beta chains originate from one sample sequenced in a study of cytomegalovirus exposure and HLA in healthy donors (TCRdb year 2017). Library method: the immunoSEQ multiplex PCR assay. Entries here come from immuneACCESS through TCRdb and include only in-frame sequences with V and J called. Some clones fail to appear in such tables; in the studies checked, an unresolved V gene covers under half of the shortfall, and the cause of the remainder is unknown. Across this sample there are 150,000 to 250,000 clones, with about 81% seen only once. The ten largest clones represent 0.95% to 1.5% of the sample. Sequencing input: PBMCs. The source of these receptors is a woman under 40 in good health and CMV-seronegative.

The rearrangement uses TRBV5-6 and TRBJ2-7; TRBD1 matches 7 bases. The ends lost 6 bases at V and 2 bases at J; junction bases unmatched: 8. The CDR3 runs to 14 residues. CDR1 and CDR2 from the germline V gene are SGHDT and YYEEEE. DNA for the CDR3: TGTGCCAGCACGTCGAGGGGGCTGACCTACGAGCAGTACTTC. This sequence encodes CASTSRGLTYEQYF. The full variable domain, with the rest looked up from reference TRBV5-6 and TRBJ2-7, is DAGVTQSPTHLIKTRGQQVTLRCSPKSGHDTVSWYQQALGQGPQFIFQYYEEEERQRGNFPDRFSGHQFPNYSSELNVNALLLGDSALYLCASTSRGLTYEQYFGPGTRLTVT.

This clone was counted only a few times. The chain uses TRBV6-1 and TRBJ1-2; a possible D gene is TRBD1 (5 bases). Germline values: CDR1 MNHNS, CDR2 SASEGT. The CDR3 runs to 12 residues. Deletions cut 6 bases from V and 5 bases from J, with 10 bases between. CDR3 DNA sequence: TGTGCCAGCAGGGACACCCCTTATGGCTACACCTTC. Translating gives CASRDTPYGYTF.

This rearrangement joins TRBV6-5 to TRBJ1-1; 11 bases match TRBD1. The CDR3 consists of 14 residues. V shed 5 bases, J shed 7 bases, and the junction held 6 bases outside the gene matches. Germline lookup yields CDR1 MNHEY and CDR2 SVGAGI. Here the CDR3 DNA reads TGTGCCAGCAGTACCGGACAGGGGGCGGGTGAAGCTTTCTTT. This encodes CASSTGQGAGEAFF.

The CDR3 DNA follows: TGTGCCAGCAGTCCGTACGACAGAAGCTCTGGAAACACCATATATTTT. As protein: CASSPYDRSSGNTIYF. The chain couples TRBV28 to TRBJ1-3; D might be TRBD1 (5 bases). The V gene's germline CDR1 is MDHEN and CDR2 SYDVKM. V was trimmed by 5 bases and J by 0 bases, leaving 14 bases between them. CDR3 length: 16 residues.

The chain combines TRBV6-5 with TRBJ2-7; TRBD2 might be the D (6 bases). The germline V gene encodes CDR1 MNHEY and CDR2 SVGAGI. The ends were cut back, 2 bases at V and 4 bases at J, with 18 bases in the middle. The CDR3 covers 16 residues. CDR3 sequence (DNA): TGTGCCAGCAGTTACGGAGGGACTCGGGGGAGTTACGAGCAGTACTTC. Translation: CASSYGGTRGSYEQYF.

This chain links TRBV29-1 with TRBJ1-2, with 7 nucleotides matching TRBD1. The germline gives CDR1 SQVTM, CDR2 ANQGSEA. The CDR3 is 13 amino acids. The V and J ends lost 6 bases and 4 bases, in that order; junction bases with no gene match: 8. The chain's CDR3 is CSVGRGQPYGYTF. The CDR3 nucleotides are TGCAGCGTAGGAAGGGGGCAGCCCTATGGCTACACCTTC.

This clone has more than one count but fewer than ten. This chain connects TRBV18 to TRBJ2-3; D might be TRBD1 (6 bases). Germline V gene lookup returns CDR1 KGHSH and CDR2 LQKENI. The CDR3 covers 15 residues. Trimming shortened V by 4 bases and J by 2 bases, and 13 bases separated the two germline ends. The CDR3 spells CASSQRQDTTDTQYF. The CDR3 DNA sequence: TGTGCCAGCTCACAAAGACAGGATACCACAGATACGCAGTATTTT. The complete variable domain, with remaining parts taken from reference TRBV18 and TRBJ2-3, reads NAGVMQNPRHLVRRRGQEARLRCSPMKGHSHVYWYRQLPEEGLKFMVYLQKENIIDESGMPKERFSAEFPKEGPSILRIQQVVRGDSAAYFCASSQRQDTTDTQYFGPGTRLTVL.

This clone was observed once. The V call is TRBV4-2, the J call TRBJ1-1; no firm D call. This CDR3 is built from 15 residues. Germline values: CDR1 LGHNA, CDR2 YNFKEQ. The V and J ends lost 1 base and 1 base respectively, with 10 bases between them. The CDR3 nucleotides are TGTGCCAGCAGCCAAGCCAGGCCCCCGAACACTGAAGCTTTCTTT. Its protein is CASSQARPPNTEAFF.

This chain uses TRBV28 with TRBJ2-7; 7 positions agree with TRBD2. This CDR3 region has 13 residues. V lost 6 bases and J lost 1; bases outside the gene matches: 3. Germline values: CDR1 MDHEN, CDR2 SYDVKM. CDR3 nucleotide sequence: TGTGCCAGCAGCCCCGGGGGGTCCTACGAGCAGTACTTC. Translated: CASSPGGSYEQYF.